This T cell receptor beta chain is from a study of CD8 T cells in Susac syndrome. Reverse transcription of roughly 0.45 to 1 ug RNA was performed with random hexamers. TCRdb re-called the immunoSEQ multiplex PCR reads with MiXCR, one entry per CDR3 protein. This table has some 200,000 distinct CDR3 sequences, about 95% appearing once. V dropped 5 bases and J dropped 0 bases, with 13 bases sitting between them. The CDR3 contains 16 residues. Germline-derived CDR1 and CDR2 are SGHTA and FQGNSA. The sequenced material came from CD4+ T cells from PBMCs. The chain links TRBV7-2 to TRBJ2-2, with TRBD2 as a possible D gene (5 bases). The TCR comes from a human donor in good health. In nucleotides, the CDR3 is TGTGCCAGCAGCCCGTTGGGTAGCGCGAACACCGGGGAGCTGTTTTTT. It yields the protein CASSPLGSANTGELFF.